This T cell receptor (beta chain) emerged from a study of T cells after yellow fever vaccination. Template switching with 5'RACE generated the TCR cDNA and added a universal primer site and UMIs. TCRdb re-analysed the 5' RACE reads in MiXCR, keeping a single row per CDR3 protein. In the table there are approximately 160,000 distinct CDR3 sequences, approximately 9.7% of which are singletons. V was shortened by 5 bases and J by 8 bases, with 12 bases between the two germline ends. CDR1 and CDR2 (germline): SEHNR, FQNEAQ (reference sequence). The CDR3 consists of 12 residues. Sequenced here: CD8+ T cells sorted from PBMCs, sampled 45 days after the yellow fever booster vaccination. The chain recombines TRBV7-9 with TRBJ1-2, with D perhaps TRBD1 (5 bases). This sequence was found in a young man who received the YFV17D yellow fever vaccine. Written as DNA, the CDR3 is TGTGCCAGCAGCGGCAGGGTCGGCGGCTACACCTTC. Translated, it gives CASSGRVGGYTF.